One and the same sample provided the 23 T cell receptor beta chains below, sequenced in a study of sequential checkpoint blockade in melanoma. Stated treatment: randomized to nivolumab then ipilimumab (arm A) or the reverse (arm B). Libraries were prepared by immunoSEQ multiplex PCR; TCRdb keeps only in-frame clonotypes and omits some of them. The sample records about 12,000 clones, roughly 25% being singletons. Source: tumor tissue (inferred from file names), taken from a patient given nivolumab and ipilimumab in sequence. Source of these receptors: a human donor with melanoma.

This rearrangement joins TRBV11-3 to TRBJ1-1; D is ambiguous. Trimming removed 5 bases at V and 4 bases at J, with 17 bases between. The CDR3 spans 15 residues. Germline V CDR1 and CDR2: SGHNT, YENEEA. The CDR3 loop is CASSPDVGVRTEAFF. Here the CDR3 DNA reads TGTGCCAGCAGCCCCGATGTCGGGGTGCGCACTGAAGCTTTCTTT.

This clone was observed a handful of times. The genes are TRBV9 and TRBJ1-5; D might be TRBD1 (5 bases). The CDR3 is 13 residues long. Trimming pared 5 bases from V and 5 bases from J, leaving 11 bases between. Germline V CDR1 and CDR2: SGDLS, YYNGEE. The CDR3 region has the DNA TGTGCCAGCAGTGGGGCGGACTATCAGCCCCAGCATTTT. Translating it yields CASSGADYQPQHF.

The CDR3 DNA reads as TGCGCCAGCAGCCAAGGGGACAGCCGAGCTAACTATGGCTACACCTTC. This codes for CASSQGDSRANYGYTF. The chain carries TRBV1 and TRBJ1-2; the D call in the table, TRBD1, was not verified against the DNA. TRBV1 counts as a pseudogene. This CDR3 has 16 residues.

This clone was counted many times. The J gene is TRBJ2-5, the V gene TRBV6-8; TRBD2 aligns across 11 bases. Trimming took 5 bases from V and 4 from J; bases not matched to a gene: 18. The CDR3 sequence is 19 residues long. The germline V gene has CDR1 MNHGY and CDR2 SAAAGT. The CDR3 region is CASSNPTPSGGSPGETQYF. The CDR3 DNA follows: TGTGCCAGCAGTAACCCAACTCCTAGCGGGGGGTCCCCCGGAGAGACCCAGTACTTC.

The chain has TRBV10-2 and TRBJ1-2; D is ambiguous. Germline V CDR1 and CDR2: WSHSY, SAAADI. V shed 9 bases and J shed 6 bases, with 14 bases lying between them. The length of the CDR3 is 12 residues. CDR3 coding DNA: TGCGCCAGTAAATCCCTCTACCATGGCTACACCTTC. Its translation: CASKSLYHGYTF.

As to this clone: At one boundary the junction diverges from the germline segment, which might be a read error. J is TRBJ2-3 and V is TRBV6-8; 8 bases fit TRBD2. The CDR3 length is 17 residues. From germline, CDR1 is MNHGY and CDR2 SAAAGT. This CDR3 reads CAISPATSGDFTDTQYF. DNA of the CDR3: TGTGCCATCAGTCCCGCCACTAGCGGAGACTTCACAGATACGCAGTATTTT.

The rearrangement links TRBV11-3 to TRBJ1-6; D may be TRBD1 (5 bases). The germline V gene encodes CDR1 SGHNT and CDR2 YENEEA. The V end was cut by 3 bases, the J end by 7 bases, with 16 bases between. CDR3 size: 16 residues. In nucleotides, the CDR3 is TGTGCCAGCAGCTTTCTGCCAGGGTCCCGCAATTCACCCCTCCACTTT. Its translation is CASSFLPGSRNSPLHF. Drawing the rest from reference TRBV11-3 and TRBJ1-6, the complete variable domain is EAGVVQSPRYKIIEKKQPVAFWCNPISGHNTLYWYLQNLGQGPELLIRYENEEAVDDSQLPKDRFSAERLKGVDSTLKIQPAELGDSAVYLCASSFLPGSRNSPLHFGNGTRLTVT.

This clone appeared a single time. The rearrangement joins TRBV29-1 to TRBJ1-6; D is perhaps TRBD1 (5 bases). Germline loops: CDR1 SQVTM, CDR2 ANQGSEA. The CDR3 sequence is 14 residues long. The CDR3 coding sequence is TGCAGGCCGGGGGGGAGCTCCTATAATTCACCCCTCCACTTT. This codes for CRPGGSSYNSPLHF.

The V call is TRBV5-1, the J call TRBJ2-3; D perhaps matches TRBD2 (5 bases). CDR3 length: 16 amino acids. Per germline, CDR1 SGHRS and CDR2 YFSETQ. Trimming removed 4 bases at V and 0 bases at J, with 15 bases between. The CDR3: CASSPWTGSSTDTQYF. CDR3 bases: TGCGCCAGCAGCCCCTGGACTGGATCTAGCACAGATACGCAGTATTTT.

This clone showed up just a few times. The V and J genes are TRBV6-8 and TRBJ2-3; the D gene is possibly TRBD1 (6 bases). V was pared by 6 bases and J by 0 bases, with 16 bases between. The CDR3 has 16 amino acids. Germline CDR1 and CDR2: MNHGY and SAAAGT. The CDR3 spells CASSTLGQPSTDTQYF. As DNA, the CDR3 is TGTGCCAGCAGCACCCTCGGACAGCCTAGCACAGATACGCAGTATTTT.

This chain joins TRBV19 and TRBJ1-2, with unresolved D. The germline gives CDR1 LNHDA, CDR2 SQIVND (reference sequence). The CDR3 length is 13 residues. V lost 2 bases, J lost 4 bases, and 8 bases lay in between. This chain's CDR3 is CASSIPASYGYTF. Written as DNA, the CDR3 is TGTGCCAGTAGTATACCGGCCTCCTATGGCTACACCTTC.

This clone has a handful of counts. This chain connects TRBV6-1 to TRBJ1-2; no reliable D call. CDR1 is MNHNS and CDR2 is SASEGT in the germline V gene. CDR3 length: 19 residues. Trimming removed 0 bases from V and 4 bases from J, with 24 bases in between. The CDR3 DNA is TGTGCCAGCAGTGAAGCTTCGTACGGACCGAGAACTTCCTCCTATGGCTACACCTTC. It specifies CASSEASYGPRTSSYGYTF.

The rearrangement uses TRBV6-8 and TRBJ2-6, with D perhaps being TRBD1 or TRBD2 (6 bases each). This CDR3 contains 19 residues. Trimming removed 5 bases at V and 0 bases at J, with 20 bases between. Germline-derived CDR1 and CDR2 are MNHGY and SAAAGT. The CDR3: CASSRGAGIGFSGANVLTF. CDR3 sequence (DNA): TGTGCCAGCAGTAGGGGGGCCGGGATTGGGTTCTCTGGGGCCAACGTCCTGACTTTC.

The J gene is TRBJ2-3, the V gene TRBV25-1; TRBD2 matches at 13 bases. The CDR3 covers 18 residues. Germline assignment: CDR1 MGHDK and CDR2 SYGVNS. The ends lost 5 bases at V and 0 bases at J; junction bases unmatched: 8. The DNA for the CDR3 is TGTGCCAGCAGTCCTGAAGTGACTAGCGGGGGGAGCACAGATACGCAGTATTTT. The encoded protein is CASSPEVTSGGSTDTQYF.

This clone has a count of ten or more. The chain carries TRBV6-8 and TRBJ2-5, with D perhaps given as TRBD1 or TRBD2 (5 bases each). Germline values: CDR1 MNHGY, CDR2 SAAAGT. V lost 10 bases, J lost 1 base, and 19 bases lay in between. The CDR3 is made up of 15 amino acids. The CDR3 sequence is CAISHGAVGQETQYF. Written as DNA, the CDR3 is TGTGCCATCAGCCACGGGGCAGTGGGCCAAGAGACCCAGTACTTC.

This clone was detected only a few times. As DNA, the CDR3 is TGTGCCAGCAGCTTAATGGGGACGGATAGCACAGATACGCAGTATTTT. This encodes CASSLMGTDSTDTQYF. The rearrangement joins TRBV7-5 to TRBJ2-3. TRBV7-5 has pseudogene status. This CDR3 spans 16 amino acids.

This chain links TRBV15 with TRBJ1-5; 7 positions agree with TRBD1. The V gene's germline CDR1 is LNHNV and CDR2 YYDKDF (reference sequence). J lost 3 bases, V lost 1 base, and 6 bases had no gene match. This CDR3 has 16 amino acids. The CDR3 DNA reads as TGTGCCACCAGCAGAGCGATGACAGGGTTCAATCAGCCCCAGCATTTT. Translation gives CATSRAMTGFNQPQHF. Combining the CDR3 with reference TRBV15 and TRBJ1-5 gives the whole variable domain DAMVIQNPRYQVTQFGKPVTLSCSQTLNHNVMYWYQQKSSQAPKLLFHYYDKDFNNEADTPDNFQSRRPNTSFCFLDIRSPGLGDTAMYLCATSRAMTGFNQPQHFGDGTRLSIL.

The table lists this clone with a few counts. The chain has TRBV9 and TRBJ2-7; 8 bases are a match to TRBD1. Germline V CDR1 and CDR2: SGDLS, YYNGEE. J lost 1 base, V lost 5 bases, and 2 bases had no gene match. This CDR3 comprises 13 residues. The CDR3 region has the DNA TGTGCCAGCAGGGACAGGGTATCCTACGAGCAGTACGTC. This translates into CASRDRVSYEQYV.

The chain carries TRBV19 and TRBJ2-3; 9 positions agree with TRBD2. Trimming removed 1 base from V and 2 bases from J; junction bases left unmatched: 16. Germline loops: CDR1 LNHDA, CDR2 SQIVND (reference sequence). The CDR3 has 20 amino acids. CDR3 DNA: TGTGCCAGTAGTATAGGGAGGCTAGCGGGGACCTCCGTCGACACAGATACGCAGTATTTT. As protein: CASSIGRLAGTSVDTDTQYF.

V gene TRBV9 combines with J gene TRBJ2-1; possibly TRBD2 for D (5 bases). The CDR3 runs 15 residues. Trimming took 3 bases from V and 4 from J, leaving 14 bases between them. Germline CDR1 reads SGDLS; CDR2 reads YYNGEE. The CDR3 DNA sequence: TGTGCCAGCAGCGGTGGGCTCGGGGTTTACAATGAGCAGTTCTTC. Translating it yields CASSGGLGVYNEQFF.

In its sample, this clone was seen a few times. The V gene is TRBV12-5, the J gene TRBJ2-1; D remains ambiguous. CDR3 length: 11 amino acids. The germline CDR1 and CDR2 sequences are LGHNT and FRNRAP. The CDR3 DNA is TGTGCCACTCGGGTTTACAATGAGCAGTTCTTC. It specifies CATRVYNEQFF.

The V and J genes are TRBV9 and TRBJ1-5; tentatively, D is TRBD1 (6 bases). V lost 4 bases to trimming and J lost 1 base, with 15 bases between them. This CDR3 is built from 16 residues. Germline V CDR1 and CDR2: SGDLS, YYNGEE. In DNA, the CDR3 is TGTGCCAGCAGCTGGCAGGGGACATGGAGCAATCAGCCCCAGCATTTT. It specifies CASSWQGTWSNQPQHF.

This rearrangement joins TRBV12-5 to TRBJ1-2; tentatively, D is TRBD1 (5 bases). The V gene's germline CDR1 is LGHNT and CDR2 FRNRAP. This CDR3 has 11 amino acids. CDR3 in amino acids: CASYGGYGYTF. DNA for the CDR3: TGTGCCTCGTACGGGGGCTATGGCTACACCTTC.